Shown below are 21 T cell receptor beta chains from a single sample sequenced in a study of cytomegalovirus exposure and HLA in healthy donors. The primer mix had 60 Vbeta and 13 Jbeta primers. TCRdb's table, derived via immunoSEQ multiplex PCR, lists solely in-frame clones and lacks some. The sample shows 80,000 to 100,000 clones, about four fifths of them seen only once. Specimen: PBMCs. Source of these receptors: a man aged 18 to 29 in good health and CMV-seropositive.

In its sample, this clone was seen a few times. The V call is TRBV28, the J call TRBJ2-2; 8 positions agree with TRBD2. Germline CDR1 is MDHEN and CDR2 is SYDVKM. V shed 5 bases and J 5 bases; nucleotides not matched to a gene: 4. The CDR3 is 14 amino acids. CDR3 coding DNA: TGTGCCAGCAGTGAAAGCGGGGGTACCGGGGAGCTGTTTTTT. Translated: CASSESGGTGELFF.

This chain joins TRBV5-1 and TRBJ2-7; 9 nucleotides agree with TRBD1. V shed 4 bases and J 2 bases; nucleotides not matched to a gene: 4. The CDR3 has 14 residues. CDR1 is SGHRS and CDR2 is YFSETQ in the germline V gene. The CDR3 protein is CASSPWDRAYEQYF. CDR3 nucleotide sequence: TGCGCCAGCAGCCCCTGGGACAGGGCCTACGAGCAGTACTTC.

V usage is TRBV6-5 and J usage is TRBJ2-2, with D possibly TRBD1 on 5 matching bases. Germline V CDR1 and CDR2: MNHEY, SVGAGI. V lost 5 bases and J 1 base, leaving 8 bases between the germline ends. The CDR3 sequence is 14 residues long. The CDR3 protein is CASSETVNTGELFF. CDR3 nucleotides: TGTGCCAGCAGTGAGACAGTGAACACCGGGGAGCTGTTTTTT.

The chain joins TRBV15 to TRBJ1-1; possible D gene TRBD1, 6 bases. The CDR3 runs to 13 residues. In germline, CDR1 is LNHNV, CDR2 YYDKDF (reference sequence). Trimming left V 6 bases short and J 3 bases short, with 11 bases between. In DNA form, the CDR3 reads TGTGCCACCAGTCCAGGGGACGACACTGAAGCTTTCTTT. Protein product: CATSPGDDTEAFF.

The V and J genes are TRBV2 and TRBJ2-2; maybe TRBD2 (5 bases). Germline V gene sequence: CDR1 SNHLY, CDR2 FYNNEI. V was pared by 7 bases and J by 3 bases, with 9 bases between. CDR3 length equals 13 residues. CDR3 sequence (DNA): TGTGCCAGCACACTAGTCCACACCGGGGAGCTGTTTTTT. Protein product: CASTLVHTGELFF.

V usage is TRBV27 and J usage is TRBJ2-2, with D unclear. This CDR3 contains 14 residues. Trimming took 1 base from V and 5 from J, leaving 8 bases between them. CDR1 and CDR2 (germline): MNHEY, SMNVEV (reference sequence). The CDR3 protein is CASSLYAGTGELFF. As DNA, the CDR3 is TGTGCCAGCAGTTTATACGCCGGTACCGGGGAGCTGTTTTTT.

The rearrangement links TRBV4-1 to TRBJ2-7, with D tentatively TRBD1 (5 bases). V dropped 4 bases and J dropped 2 bases, with 12 bases sitting between them. The CDR3 runs 14 residues. Germline V gene data show CDR1 as MGHRA and CDR2 as YSYEKL. The CDR3 DNA sequence: TGCGCCAGCAGCCCCGCCGGACAAACCTACGAGCAGTACTTC. Translated: CASSPAGQTYEQYF.

The V and J genes are TRBV13 and TRBJ2-3, with TRBD1 matching 8 bases. The V gene's germline CDR1 is PRHDT and CDR2 FYEKMQ (reference sequence). V lost 5 bases, J lost 1 base, and 5 bases stayed unmatched. The CDR3 has 15 amino acids. CDR3 region: CASSPGGEGTDTQYF. The CDR3 bases are TGTGCCAGCAGCCCAGGGGGCGAAGGCACAGATACGCAGTATTTT. The complete variable domain, with remaining parts taken from reference TRBV13 and TRBJ2-3, reads AAGVIQSPRHLIKEKRETATLKCYPIPRHDTVYWYQQGPGQDPQFLISFYEKMQSDKGSIPDRFSAQQFSDYHSELNMSSLELGDSALYFCASSPGGEGTDTQYFGPGTRLTVL.

This chain uses TRBV5-1 with TRBJ1-2; D remains ambiguous. Germline V lookup: CDR1 SGHRS, CDR2 YFSETQ. Trimming took 0 bases from V and 8 from J, leaving 8 bases between them. The CDR3 sequence is 12 residues long. This chain's CDR3 is CASSLALGGYTF. CDR3 bases: TGCGCCAGCAGCTTGGCGCTCGGGGGCTACACCTTC.

CDR3 nucleotides: TGTGCCAGCAGCGTGGAGACAGGTCTCTCTGGAAACACCATATATTTT. This codes for CASSVETGLSGNTIYF. This rearrangement joins TRBV9 to TRBJ1-3; D is perhaps TRBD1 (6 bases). V lost 2 bases, J lost 0 bases, and 12 bases lay in between. Germline CDR1 reads SGDLS; CDR2 reads YYNGEE. The CDR3 extends over 16 amino acids.

V gene TRBV7-9 combines with J gene TRBJ2-7; D possibly corresponds to TRBD1 (6 bases). This CDR3 region has 16 residues. Trimming left V 4 bases short and J 3 bases short, with 19 bases between. CDR1 is SEHNR, CDR2 FQNEAQ, per germline (reference sequence). CDR3 nucleotide sequence: TGTGCCAGCAGCTCGCACAGGACAGTGGGGAGCTACGAGCAGTACTTC. This gives the protein CASSSHRTVGSYEQYF. Combining the CDR3 with reference TRBV7-9 and TRBJ2-7 gives the whole variable domain DTGVSQNPRHKITKRGQNVTFRCDPISEHNRLYWYRQTLGQGPEFLTYFQNEAQLEKSRLLSDRFSAERPKGSFSTLEIQRTEQGDSAMYLCASSSHRTVGSYEQYFGPGTRLTVT.

Notes on this clone: Other DNA sequences in this sample translate to the same CDR3. The V gene is TRBV5-1, the J gene TRBJ1-1; D is uncertain. V was shortened by 0 bases and J by 1 base, with 4 bases between the two germline ends. Germline CDR1 reads SGHRS; CDR2 reads YFSETQ. This CDR3 is 13 amino acids long. In nucleotides, the CDR3 is TGCGCCAGCAGCTTGGCCGGGAACACTGAAGCTTTCTTT. Translated: CASSLAGNTEAFF. The full variable domain, completed using reference TRBV5-1 and TRBJ1-1, is KAGVTQTPRYLIKTRGQQVTLSCSPISGHRSVSWYQQTPGQGLQFLFEYFSETQRNKGNFPGRFSGRQFSNSRSEMNVSTLELGDSALYLCASSLAGNTEAFFGQGTRLTVV.

This chain uses TRBV30 with TRBJ1-4, with 8 positions matching TRBD1. From germline, CDR1 is GTSNPN and CDR2 SVGIG (reference sequence). V shed 3 bases, J shed 8 bases, and the junction held 5 bases outside the gene matches. The CDR3 has 13 residues. The CDR3 loop reads CAWSTGGNEKLFF. CDR3 in DNA: TGTGCCTGGAGCACAGGGGGGAACGAAAAACTGTTTTTT.

Regarding this clone: Other DNA sequences in this sample translate to the same CDR3. J is TRBJ2-7 and V is TRBV5-1; tentative D call: TRBD1 (6 bases). The CDR3 loop spans 12 amino acids. V lost 2 bases and J lost 3, with 6 bases in between. Germline V CDR1 and CDR2: SGHRS, YFSETQ. CDR3 sequence (DNA): TGCGCCAGCAGCTTACAGGGCTACGAGCAGTACTTC. It is translated as CASSLQGYEQYF.

To note about this clone: One end of the junction does not line up with germline, which may come from a read error. This sequence joins TRBV6-4 and TRBJ2-4; weak D call: TRBD2 (6 bases). This CDR3 is built from 12 residues. Germline V gene lookup returns CDR1 MRHNA and CDR2 SNTAGT. Here the CDR3 DNA reads TGTGCCAGCAGTGACTCGGGGGGAGTTCTGCACTTC. Amino acid sequence: CASSDSGGVLHF.

The gene calls are TRBV5-1 and TRBJ2-5, with 7 bases matching TRBD1. CDR3 size: 16 residues. After removal of 3 bases from V and 3 bases from J, the junction contained 11 bases not matched to a gene. Germline CDR1 SGHRS, CDR2 YFSETQ. The CDR3 region is CASSSRAQGTKETQYF. The DNA for the CDR3 is TGCGCCAGCAGCTCGCGGGCACAGGGGACCAAAGAGACCCAGTACTTC.

The CDR3 reads CATSDRDGEKLFF. CDR3 DNA: TGTGCCACCTCAGACAGGGATGGTGAAAAACTGTTTTTT. The chain couples TRBV6-1 to TRBJ1-4, with 7 nucleotides matching TRBD1. This CDR3 comprises 13 residues. Germline CDR1 MNHNS, CDR2 SASEGT. V was pared by 10 bases and J by 7 bases, with 9 bases of the junction left unmatched.

This clone occurred a few times. Other DNA sequences within the sample encode an identical CDR3. The chain is built from TRBV6-5 and TRBJ1-6; 9 bases fit TRBD1. The junction had 5 bases not matched to a gene; V was cut back by 6 bases and J by 8 bases. In germline, CDR1 is MNHEY, CDR2 SVGAGI. CDR3 length equals 14 residues. The CDR3 sequence: CASSFTGGDSPLHF. In nucleotides, the CDR3 is TGTGCCAGCAGCTTTACAGGGGGCGATTCACCCCTCCACTTT.

This chain joins TRBV15 and TRBJ2-1; the match to TRBD1 covers 8 bases. The V segment lost 1 base and the J segment 7 bases; nucleotides outside the gene matches: 6. In germline, CDR1 is LNHNV, CDR2 YYDKDF (reference sequence). CDR3 size: 15 residues. The CDR3 DNA reads as TGTGCCACCAGCAGAGGGGCAGGGGGCCAAAATGAGCAGTTCTTC. This translates into CATSRGAGGQNEQFF.

The chain recombines TRBV29-1 with TRBJ2-7; D perhaps matches TRBD1 (7 bases). The length of the CDR3 is 10 residues. The V gene's germline CDR1 is SQVTM and CDR2 ANQGSEA. The V gene lost 6 bases and the J gene lost 12 bases, with 15 bases spanning the gap. Here the CDR3 reads CSVVDREAYF. DNA of the CDR3: TGCAGCGTAGTCGACAGGGAGGCGTACTTC.

The chain couples TRBV5-1 to TRBJ2-2; TRBD1 might be the D (6 bases). Germline lookup yields CDR1 SGHRS and CDR2 YFSETQ. This CDR3 has 16 residues. V shed 0 bases and J shed 1 base, with 10 bases lying between them. CDR3: CASSLGPGENTGELFF. The DNA of the CDR3 is TGCGCCAGCAGCTTGGGGCCAGGGGAGAACACCGGGGAGCTGTTTTTT.